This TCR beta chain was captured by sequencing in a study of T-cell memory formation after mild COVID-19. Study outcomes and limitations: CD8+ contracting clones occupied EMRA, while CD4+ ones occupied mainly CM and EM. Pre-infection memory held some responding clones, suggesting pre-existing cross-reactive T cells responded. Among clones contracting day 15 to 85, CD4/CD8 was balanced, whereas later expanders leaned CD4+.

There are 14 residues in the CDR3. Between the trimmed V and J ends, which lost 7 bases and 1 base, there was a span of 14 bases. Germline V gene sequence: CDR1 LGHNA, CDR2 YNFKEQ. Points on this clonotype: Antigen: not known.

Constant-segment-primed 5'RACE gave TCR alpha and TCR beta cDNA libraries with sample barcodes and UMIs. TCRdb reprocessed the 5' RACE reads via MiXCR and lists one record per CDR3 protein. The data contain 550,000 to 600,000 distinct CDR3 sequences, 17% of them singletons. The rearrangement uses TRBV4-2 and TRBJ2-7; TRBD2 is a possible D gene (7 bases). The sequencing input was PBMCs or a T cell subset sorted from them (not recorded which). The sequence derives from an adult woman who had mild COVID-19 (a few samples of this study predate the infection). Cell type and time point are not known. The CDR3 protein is CASTRGGQSYEQYF. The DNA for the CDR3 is TGTGCCAGCACGAGGGGGGGGCAATCCTACGAGCAGTACTTC.